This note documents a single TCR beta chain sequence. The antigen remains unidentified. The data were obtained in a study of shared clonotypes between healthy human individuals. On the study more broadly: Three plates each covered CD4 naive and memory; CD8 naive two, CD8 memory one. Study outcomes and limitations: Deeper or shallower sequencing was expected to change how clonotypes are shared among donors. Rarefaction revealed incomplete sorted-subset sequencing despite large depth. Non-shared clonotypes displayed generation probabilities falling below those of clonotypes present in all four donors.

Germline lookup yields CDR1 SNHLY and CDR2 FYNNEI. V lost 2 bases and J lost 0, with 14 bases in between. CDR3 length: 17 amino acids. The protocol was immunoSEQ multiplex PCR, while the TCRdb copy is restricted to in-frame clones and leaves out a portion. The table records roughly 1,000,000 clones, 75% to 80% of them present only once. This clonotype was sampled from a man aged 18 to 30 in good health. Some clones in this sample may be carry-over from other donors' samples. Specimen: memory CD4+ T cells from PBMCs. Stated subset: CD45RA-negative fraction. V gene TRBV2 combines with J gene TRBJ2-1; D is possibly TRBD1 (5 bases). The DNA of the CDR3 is TGTGCCAGCAGTGAACAGGGCGGATTGAGCTCCTACAATGAGCAGTTCTTC. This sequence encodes CASSEQGGLSSYNEQFF.